The 6 T cell receptor beta chains reported below all come from one sample, sequenced in a study of T-cell memory formation after mild COVID-19. TCRdb re-analysed the 5' RACE reads in MiXCR, keeping a single row per CDR3 protein. The sample shows 220,000 or so distinct CDR3 sequences, over 7.5% of them seen only once. The sequenced sample consisted of PBMCs or a T cell subset sorted from them (not recorded which). Receptor source: a young man who had mild COVID-19 (a few samples of this study predate the infection). Cell type and time point are not known.

This clonotype showed up many times. The chain employs TRBV20-1 and TRBJ1-6; 7 bases are shared with TRBD1. The germline gives CDR1 DFQATT, CDR2 SNEGSKA (reference sequence). The junction had 6 bases not matched to a gene; V was cut back by 2 bases and J by 5 bases. This CDR3 has 15 residues. DNA of the CDR3: TGCAGTGCTAGACCCGGGACAGTAAATAATTCACCCCTCCACTTT. Translated, it gives CSARPGTVNNSPLHF.

This clonotype has only a few counts. This sequence joins TRBV5-1 and TRBJ2-5, with D uncertain. Trimming took 0 bases from V and 3 from J, leaving 12 bases between them. Germline loops: CDR1 SGHRS, CDR2 YFSETQ. The CDR3 totals 15 residues. CDR3 in DNA: TGCGCCAGCAGCTTGGCCCTAGTAACAGAAGAGACCCAGTACTTC. Translating gives CASSLALVTEETQYF.

The chain uses TRBV6-2 or TRBV6-3 and TRBJ1-2; D is unresolved. V was cut by 8 bases and J by 2 bases, with 15 bases left in between. The V gene's germline CDR1 is MNHEY and CDR2 SVGEGT. This CDR3 spans 14 amino acids. The CDR3 DNA follows: TGTGCCAGCTGCAAGGCCGGAATCAACTATGGCTACACCTTC. It specifies CASCKAGINYGYTF.

Many counts were recorded for this clonotype. The rearrangement joins TRBV7-2 to TRBJ1-4; D ambiguous. CDR1 SGHTA and CDR2 FQGNSA come from the germline V gene. The V end lost 5 bases, the J end lost 2 bases, and 21 bases lay between the germline ends. The CDR3 has 18 amino acids. For the CDR3, the DNA is TGTGCCAGCAGCCCTAACCGTGGCTCCTGGTCCACTAATGAAAAACTGTTTTTT. This encodes CASSPNRGSWSTNEKLFF.

CDR3 region: CASSLFAGGAGADTQYF. In nucleotides, the CDR3 is TGCGCCAGCAGCTTGTTCGCGGGGGGAGCGGGGGCAGATACGCAGTATTTT. The chain is built from TRBV5-1 and TRBJ2-3, with 8 bases aligning to TRBD2. The V and J ends lost 1 base and 4 bases, in that order; junction bases with no gene match: 11. CDR1 is SGHRS, CDR2 YFSETQ, per germline. The CDR3 contains 17 residues.

In its sample, this clonotype was seen a few times. This chain uses TRBV4-3 with TRBJ1-2; 8 nucleotides match TRBD1. Germline CDR1 LGHNA, CDR2 YSLEER. J lost 5 bases, V lost 3 bases, and 5 bases had no gene match. The CDR3 runs 14 residues. The chain's CDR3 is CASSQRTGRYGYTF. As DNA, the CDR3 is TGCGCCAGCAGCCAGCGGACAGGGAGATATGGCTACACCTTC.